This T cell receptor beta chain was captured by sequencing in a study of CD8+ T cells in alopecia areata. Study-wide points: TCR sharing across patients was less clear than in mice, possibly HLA-related.

A few counts support this clone. Its antigen is unknown. RNA was isolated and reverse transcribed to cDNA, the sequencing template. TCRdb's copy holds only in-frame clones and misses some; the assay was immunoSEQ multiplex PCR. The sample yields some 200,000 clones, around 50% seen once. CDR1 and CDR2 from the germline V gene are SGHTA and FQGNSA. The CDR3 length is 13 residues. V dropped 5 bases and J dropped 3 bases, with 10 bases sitting between them. The clonotype comes from a human donor in good health. Material: CD8+ T cells sorted from blood. This sequence joins TRBV7-2 and TRBJ1-1; D unclear. CDR3 DNA sequence: TGTGCCAGCAGCCTAGGCCCGGACACTGAAGCTTTCTTT. Its protein is CASSLGPDTEAFF.